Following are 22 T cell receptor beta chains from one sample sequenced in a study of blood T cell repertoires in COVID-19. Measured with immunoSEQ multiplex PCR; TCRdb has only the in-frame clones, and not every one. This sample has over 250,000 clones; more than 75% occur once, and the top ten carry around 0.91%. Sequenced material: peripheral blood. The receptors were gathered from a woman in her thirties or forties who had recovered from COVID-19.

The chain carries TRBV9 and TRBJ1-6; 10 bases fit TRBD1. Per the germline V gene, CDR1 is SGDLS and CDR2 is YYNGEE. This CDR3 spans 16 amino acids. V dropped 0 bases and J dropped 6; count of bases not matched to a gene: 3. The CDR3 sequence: CASSVGGQGSNSPLHF. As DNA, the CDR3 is TGTGCCAGCAGCGTAGGGGGACAGGGGAGTAATTCACCCCTCCACTTT.

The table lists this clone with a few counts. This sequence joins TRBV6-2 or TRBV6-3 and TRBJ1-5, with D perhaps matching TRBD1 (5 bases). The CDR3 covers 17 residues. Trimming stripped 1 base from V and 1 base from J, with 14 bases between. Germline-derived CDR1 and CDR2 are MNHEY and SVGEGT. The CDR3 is CASSYWEGRGSNQPQHF. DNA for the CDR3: TGTGCCAGCAGTTACTGGGAGGGACGCGGGAGCAATCAGCCCCAGCATTTT.

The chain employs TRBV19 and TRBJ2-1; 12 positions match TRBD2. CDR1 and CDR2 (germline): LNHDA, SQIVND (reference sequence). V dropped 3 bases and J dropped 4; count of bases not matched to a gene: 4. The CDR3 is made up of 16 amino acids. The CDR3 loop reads CASSIRTSGAYNEQFF. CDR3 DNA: TGTGCCAGTAGTATCCGGACTAGCGGGGCGTACAATGAGCAGTTCTTC.

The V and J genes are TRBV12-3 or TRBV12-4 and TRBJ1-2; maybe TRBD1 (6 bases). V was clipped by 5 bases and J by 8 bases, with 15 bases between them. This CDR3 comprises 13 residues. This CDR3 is CASSRGATGGYTF. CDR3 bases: TGTGCCAGCAGTCGGGGGGCGACGGGGGGCTACACCTTC.

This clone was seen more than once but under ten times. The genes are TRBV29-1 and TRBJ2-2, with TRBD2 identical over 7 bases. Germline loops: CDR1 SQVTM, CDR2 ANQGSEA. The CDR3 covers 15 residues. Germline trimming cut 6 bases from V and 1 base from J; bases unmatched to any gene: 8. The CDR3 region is CSVGLAAMNTGELFF. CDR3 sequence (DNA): TGCAGCGTGGGCCTAGCGGCCATGAACACCGGGGAGCTGTTTTTT.

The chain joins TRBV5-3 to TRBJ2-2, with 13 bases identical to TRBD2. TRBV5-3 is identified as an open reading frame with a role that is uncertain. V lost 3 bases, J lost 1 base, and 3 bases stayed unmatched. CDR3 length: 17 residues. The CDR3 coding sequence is TGTGCCAGAAGCTCAGGACTAGCGGGGGTGAACACCGGGGAGCTGTTTTTT. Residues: CARSSGLAGVNTGELFF.

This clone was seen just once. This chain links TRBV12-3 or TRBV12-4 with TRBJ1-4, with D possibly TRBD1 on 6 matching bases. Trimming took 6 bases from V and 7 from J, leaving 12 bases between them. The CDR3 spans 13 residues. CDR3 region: CASRLAGAEKLFF. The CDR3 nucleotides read TGTGCCAGCAGGCTAGCAGGGGCTGAAAAACTGTTTTTT.

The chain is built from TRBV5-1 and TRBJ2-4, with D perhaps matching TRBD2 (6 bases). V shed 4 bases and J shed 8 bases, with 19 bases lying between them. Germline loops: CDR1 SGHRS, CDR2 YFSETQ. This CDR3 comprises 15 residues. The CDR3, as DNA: TGCGCCAGCAGCCGGGGGTCGGGACCCGCGGACATTCAGTACTTC. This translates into CASSRGSGPADIQYF.

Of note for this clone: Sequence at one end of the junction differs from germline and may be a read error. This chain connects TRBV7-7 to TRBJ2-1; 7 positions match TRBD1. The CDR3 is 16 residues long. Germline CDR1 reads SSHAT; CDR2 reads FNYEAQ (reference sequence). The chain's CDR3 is CASSLGGTARYNEQFF. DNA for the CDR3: TGTGCTAGCAGCTTAGGTGGGACAGCAAGATACAATGAGCAGTTCTTC.

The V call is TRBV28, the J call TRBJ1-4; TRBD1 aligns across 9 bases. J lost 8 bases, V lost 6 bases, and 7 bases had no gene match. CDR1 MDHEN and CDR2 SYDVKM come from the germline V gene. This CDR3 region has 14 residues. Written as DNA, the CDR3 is TGTGCCAGCAGCCAAACAGGGGGCGGGGAAAAACTGTTTTTT. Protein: CASSQTGGGEKLFF.

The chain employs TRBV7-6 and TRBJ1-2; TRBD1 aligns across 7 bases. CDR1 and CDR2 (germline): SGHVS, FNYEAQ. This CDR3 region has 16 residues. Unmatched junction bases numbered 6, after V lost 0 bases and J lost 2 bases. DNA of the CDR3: TGTGCCAGCAGCTTAGCGAGACAGGGACTGAACTATGGCTACACCTTC. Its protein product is CASSLARQGLNYGYTF.

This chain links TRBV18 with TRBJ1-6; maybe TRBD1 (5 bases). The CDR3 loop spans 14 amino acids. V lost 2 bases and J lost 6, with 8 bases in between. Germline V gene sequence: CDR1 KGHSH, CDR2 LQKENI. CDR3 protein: CASSPGAINSPLHF. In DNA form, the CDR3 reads TGTGCCAGCTCACCAGGGGCCATTAATTCACCCCTCCACTTT.

This CDR3 is CASPPGGETQYF. CDR3 bases: TGTGCCAGCCCACCCGGGGGGGAGACCCAGTACTTC. J is TRBJ2-5 and V is TRBV3-1 (or the pseudogene TRBV3-2); 7 positions match TRBD2. CDR1 is LGHDT and CDR2 is YNNKEL in the germline V gene (reference sequence). CDR3 length equals 12 residues. Trimming removed 8 bases from V and 5 bases from J; junction bases left unmatched: 5.

The CDR3 here is CASTRQGGGASSGNTIYF. CDR3 DNA: TGTGCCAGTACCAGACAAGGTGGGGGGGCCTCCTCTGGAAACACCATATATTTT. The chain employs TRBV19 and TRBJ1-3; D might be TRBD1 (6 bases). V lost 7 bases to trimming and J lost 0 bases, with 22 bases between them. Germline lookup yields CDR1 LNHDA and CDR2 SQIVND (reference sequence). This CDR3 spans 18 amino acids. Based on the CDR3 plus reference TRBV19 and TRBJ1-3, the full variable domain is DGGITQSPKYLFRKEGQNVTLSCEQNLNHDAMYWYRQDPGQGLRLIYYSQIVNDFQKGDIAEGYSVSREKKESFPLTVTSAQKNPTAFYLCASTRQGGGASSGNTIYFGEGSWLTVV.

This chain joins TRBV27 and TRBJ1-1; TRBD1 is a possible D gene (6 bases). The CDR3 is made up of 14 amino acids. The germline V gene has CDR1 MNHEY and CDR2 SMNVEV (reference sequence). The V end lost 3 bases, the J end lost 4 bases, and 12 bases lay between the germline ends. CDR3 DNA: TGTGCCAGCAGTTTTTGGGGGGGGGCCACTGAAGCTTTCTTT. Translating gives CASSFWGGATEAFF.

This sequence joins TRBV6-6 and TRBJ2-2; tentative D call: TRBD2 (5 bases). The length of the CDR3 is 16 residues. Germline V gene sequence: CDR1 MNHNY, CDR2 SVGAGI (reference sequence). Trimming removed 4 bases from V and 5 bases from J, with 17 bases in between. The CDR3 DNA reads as TGTGCCAGCAGTTCCCGAGTGGGGAGTGGGACCGGGGAGCTGTTTTTT. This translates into CASSSRVGSGTGELFF.

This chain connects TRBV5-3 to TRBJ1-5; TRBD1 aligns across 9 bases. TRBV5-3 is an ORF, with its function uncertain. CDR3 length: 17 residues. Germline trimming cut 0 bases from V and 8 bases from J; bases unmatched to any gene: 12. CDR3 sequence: CARSLELGQGIGEPQHF. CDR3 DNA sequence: TGTGCCAGAAGCTTGGAACTCGGACAGGGGATAGGTGAGCCCCAGCATTTT.

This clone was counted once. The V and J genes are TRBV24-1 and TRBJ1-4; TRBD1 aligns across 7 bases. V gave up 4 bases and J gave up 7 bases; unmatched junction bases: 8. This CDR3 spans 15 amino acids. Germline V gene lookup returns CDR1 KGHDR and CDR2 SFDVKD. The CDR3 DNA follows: TGTGCCACCAGTGACCCAGGGACAGTTGGTGAAAAACTGTTTTTT. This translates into CATSDPGTVGEKLFF.

DNA of the CDR3: TGTGCCAGCTCACCGACAGGGTACCAAGAGACCCAGTACTTC. It specifies CASSPTGYQETQYF. The rearrangement uses TRBV18 and TRBJ2-5, with TRBD1 identical over 7 bases. The V and J ends lost 3 bases and 0 bases, in that order; junction bases with no gene match: 1. Germline CDR1 KGHSH, CDR2 LQKENI. The CDR3 has 14 residues. Complete variable domain (other parts from reference TRBV18 and TRBJ2-5): NAGVMQNPRHLVRRRGQEARLRCSPMKGHSHVYWYRQLPEEGLKFMVYLQKENIIDESGMPKERFSAEFPKEGPSILRIQQVVRGDSAAYFCASSPTGYQETQYFGPGTRLLVL.

CDR3 bases: TGTGCCAGCAGCGTAGGTACAGGCGCAGGCTCGATGGGGGAAAAACTGTTTTTT. Its translation: CASSVGTGAGSMGEKLFF. The V call is TRBV9, the J call TRBJ1-4, with D possibly TRBD1 on 5 matching bases. Trimming removed 0 bases from V and 8 bases from J, with 23 bases in between. Germline CDR1 is SGDLS and CDR2 is YYNGEE. The CDR3 is made up of 18 amino acids.

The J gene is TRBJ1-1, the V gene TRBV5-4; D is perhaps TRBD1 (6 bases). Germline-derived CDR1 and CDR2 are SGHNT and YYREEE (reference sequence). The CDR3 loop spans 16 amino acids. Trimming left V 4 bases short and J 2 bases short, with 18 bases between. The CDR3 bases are TGTGCCAGCAGCCCCGGTGGGGTACAGGGAAACACTGAAGCTTTCTTT. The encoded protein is CASSPGGVQGNTEAFF.

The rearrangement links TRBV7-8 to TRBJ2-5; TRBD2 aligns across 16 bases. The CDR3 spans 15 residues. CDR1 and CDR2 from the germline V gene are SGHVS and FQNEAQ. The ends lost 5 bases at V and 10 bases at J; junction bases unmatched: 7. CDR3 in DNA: TGTGCCAGCAGCGTTAGGGGACTAGCGGGAGGGGGCCAGTACTTC. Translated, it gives CASSVRGLAGGGQYF.